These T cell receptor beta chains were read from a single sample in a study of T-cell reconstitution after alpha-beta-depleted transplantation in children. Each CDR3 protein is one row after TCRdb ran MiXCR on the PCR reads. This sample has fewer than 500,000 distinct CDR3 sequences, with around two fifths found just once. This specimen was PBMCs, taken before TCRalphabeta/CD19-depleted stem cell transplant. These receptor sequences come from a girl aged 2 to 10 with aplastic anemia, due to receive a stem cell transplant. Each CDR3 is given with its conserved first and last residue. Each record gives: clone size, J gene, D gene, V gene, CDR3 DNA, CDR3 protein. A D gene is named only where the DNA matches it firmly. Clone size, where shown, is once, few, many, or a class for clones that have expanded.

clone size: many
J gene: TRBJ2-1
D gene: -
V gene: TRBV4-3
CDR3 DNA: TGCGCCAGCAGCCAAGTTGGGACGGACTACAATGAGCAGTTCTTC
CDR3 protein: CASSQVGTDYNEQFF

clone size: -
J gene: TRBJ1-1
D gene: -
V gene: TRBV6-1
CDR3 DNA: TGTGCCAGCGCTTCTTCCAGGGGTGACACTGAAGCTTTCTTT
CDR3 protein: CASASSRGDTEAFF

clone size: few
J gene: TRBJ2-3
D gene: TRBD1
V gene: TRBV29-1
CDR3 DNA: TGCAGCGTTGAATTCTCGCAGGGGGCGAGAGATACGCAGTATTTT
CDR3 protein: CSVEFSQGARDTQYF

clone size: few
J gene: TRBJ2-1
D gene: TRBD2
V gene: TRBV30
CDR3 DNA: TGTGCCTGGAGTGTACGCCGGCTAGCGGGAGGGCCTTTCGCGGTCTATGAGCAGTTCTTC
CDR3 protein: CAWSVRRLAGGPFAVYEQFF

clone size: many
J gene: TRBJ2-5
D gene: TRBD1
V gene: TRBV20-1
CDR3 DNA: TGCAGTGCTAGGACAGGGCAAGAGACCCAGTACTTC
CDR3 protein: CSARTGQETQYF

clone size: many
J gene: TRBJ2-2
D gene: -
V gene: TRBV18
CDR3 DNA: TGTGCCAGCTCATCCGCGGTGAACACCGGGGAGCTGTTTTTT
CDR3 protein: CASSSAVNTGELFF

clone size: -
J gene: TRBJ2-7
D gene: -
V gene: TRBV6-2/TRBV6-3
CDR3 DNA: TGTGCCAGCTGGAGCGGCTCACCGGGCGAGCAGTACTTC
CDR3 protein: CASWSGSPGEQYF

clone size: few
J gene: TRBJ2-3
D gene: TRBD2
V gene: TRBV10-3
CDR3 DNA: TGTGCCATCAGTGACCCGGGACTAGCGGGAGGCGCAGATACGCAGTATTTT
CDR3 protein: CAISDPGLAGGADTQYF

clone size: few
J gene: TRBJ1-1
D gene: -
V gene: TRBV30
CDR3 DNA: TGTGCCTGGAGTAAGGTGAACACTGAAGCTTTCTTT
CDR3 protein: CAWSKVNTEAFF

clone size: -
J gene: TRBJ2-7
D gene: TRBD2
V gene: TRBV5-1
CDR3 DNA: TGCGCCAGCAGCTTGAGTGCTAGCGGGGGGGGCTACGAGCAGTACTTC
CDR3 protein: CASSLSASGGGYEQYF

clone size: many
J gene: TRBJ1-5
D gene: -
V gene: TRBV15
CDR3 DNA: TGTGCCACCAGCAGAGACAGGGTCGGTCAGCCCCAGCATTTT
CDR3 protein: CATSRDRVGQPQHF

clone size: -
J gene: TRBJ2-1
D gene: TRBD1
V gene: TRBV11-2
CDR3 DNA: TGTGCCAGCGGAAGGGACAGGGACGGTAATGAGCAGTCCTTC
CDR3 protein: CASGRDRDGNEQSF

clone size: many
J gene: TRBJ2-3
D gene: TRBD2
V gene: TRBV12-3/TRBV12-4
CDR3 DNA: TGTGCCAGCAGTTTGGGCGGGAGGGCAGATACGCAGTATTTT
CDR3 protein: CASSLGGRADTQYF

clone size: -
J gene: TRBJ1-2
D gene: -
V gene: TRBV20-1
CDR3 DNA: TGCAGTCAACTCCGGGACAATACTAACTATGGCTACACCTTC
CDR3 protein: CSQLRDNTNYGYTF

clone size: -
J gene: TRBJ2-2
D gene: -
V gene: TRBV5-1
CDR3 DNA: TGCGCCAGCAGCACTCTAGCGAACACCGGGGAGCTGTTTTTT
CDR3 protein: CASSTLANTGELFF

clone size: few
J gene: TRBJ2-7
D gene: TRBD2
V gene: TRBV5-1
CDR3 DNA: TGCGCCAGCAAGGCGGGAGCGATTTACGAGCAGTACTTC
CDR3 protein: CASKAGAIYEQYF

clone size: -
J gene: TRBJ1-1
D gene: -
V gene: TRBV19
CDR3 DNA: TGTGCCAGTAGTATCGTGAACATGATGGATGAAGCTTTCTTT
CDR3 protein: CASSIVNMMDEAFF

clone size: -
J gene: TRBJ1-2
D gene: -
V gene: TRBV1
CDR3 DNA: TGCACCAGCAGCCAACTACATGACAGGGGAGAAGGTATTTTCTATGGCTACACCTTC
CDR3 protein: CTSSQLHDRGEGIFYGYTF

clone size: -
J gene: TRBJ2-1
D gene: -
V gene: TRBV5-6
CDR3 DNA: TGTGCCAGCAGCCTTTTCCTAGCCGATGAGCAGTTCTTC
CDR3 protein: CASSLFLADEQFF

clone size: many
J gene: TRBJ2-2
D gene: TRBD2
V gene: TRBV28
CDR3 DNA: TGTGCCAGCAGTTTAATATCCGTGCTAGCGGGATTTGCGAACACCGGGGAGCTGTTTTTT
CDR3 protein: CASSLISVLAGFANTGELFF

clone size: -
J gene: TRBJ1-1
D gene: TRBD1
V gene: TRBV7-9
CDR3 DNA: TGTGCCAGCACCCCGGGGACCTGGGGACAGAGCACTGAAGCTTTCTTT
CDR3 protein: CASTPGTWGQSTEAFF

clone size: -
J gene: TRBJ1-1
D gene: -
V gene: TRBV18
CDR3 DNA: TGTGCCAGCTCCGTGGGAGATGGCACTGAAGCTTTCTTT
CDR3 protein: CASSVGDGTEAFF

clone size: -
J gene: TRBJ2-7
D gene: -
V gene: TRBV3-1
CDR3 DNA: TGTGCCAGCAGCCAATTGGGTAGCGTCTCCTACGAGCAGTACTTC
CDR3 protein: CASSQLGSVSYEQYF

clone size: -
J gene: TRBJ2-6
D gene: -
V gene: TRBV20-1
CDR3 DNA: TGCAGTGCAGGGTTCTCTGGGGCCAACGTCCTGACTTTC
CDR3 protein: CSAGFSGANVLTF

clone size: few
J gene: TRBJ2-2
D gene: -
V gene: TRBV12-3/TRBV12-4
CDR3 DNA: TGTGCCAGCAGTCCCGGGACTGGCGGGGAGCTGTTTTTT
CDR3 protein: CASSPGTGGELFF

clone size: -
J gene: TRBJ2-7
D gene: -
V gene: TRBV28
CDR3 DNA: TGTGCCAGCAGCCACCGACCGAAACCTCCCTACGAGCAGTACTTC
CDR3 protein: CASSHRPKPPYEQYF

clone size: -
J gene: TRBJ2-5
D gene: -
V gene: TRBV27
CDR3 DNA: TGTGCCGCTTGGAGGGAGGCGGGGGAGACCCAGTACTTC
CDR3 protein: CAAWREAGETQYF

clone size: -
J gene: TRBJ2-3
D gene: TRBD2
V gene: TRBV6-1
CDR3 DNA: TGTGCCAGCAGGGGACTAGCGGGAGTTTCTGGCACAGATACGCAGTATTTT
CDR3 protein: CASRGLAGVSGTDTQYF

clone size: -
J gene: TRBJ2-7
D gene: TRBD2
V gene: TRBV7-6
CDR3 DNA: TGTGCCAGCAGCTTAGCGACTAGCGGGATTTCCTACGAGCAGTACTTC
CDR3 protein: CASSLATSGISYEQYF

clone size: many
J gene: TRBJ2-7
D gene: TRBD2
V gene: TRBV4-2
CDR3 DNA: TGTGCCAGCAGCCCTGGGGTCGGGAGGCCTCTCGAGCAGTACTTC
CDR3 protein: CASSPGVGRPLEQYF

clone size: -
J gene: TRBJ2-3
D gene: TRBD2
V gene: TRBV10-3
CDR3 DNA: TGTGCCATTAGCGAGCGGGAGGGCCCCACAGATACGCAGTATTTT
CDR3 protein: CAISEREGPTDTQYF

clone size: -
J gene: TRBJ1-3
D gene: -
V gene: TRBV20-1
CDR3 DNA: TGCAGTGCCGCTCAAGGGAACTCTGGAAACACCATATATTTT
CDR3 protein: CSAAQGNSGNTIYF

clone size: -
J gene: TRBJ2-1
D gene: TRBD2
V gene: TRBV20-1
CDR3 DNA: TGCGGTGCCACCCAATTTAGCGGGAGGGCCTACAATGAGCAGTTCTTC
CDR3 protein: CGATQFSGRAYNEQFF

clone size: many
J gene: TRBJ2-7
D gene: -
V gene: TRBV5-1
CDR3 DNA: TGCGCCAGCAGCTTAGGCAGACCTGCCGCCGACGAGCAGTACTTC
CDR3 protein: CASSLGRPAADEQYF

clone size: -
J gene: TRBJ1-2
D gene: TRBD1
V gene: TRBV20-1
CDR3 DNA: TGCTGTGCTCCTACACAGGGGGCAGGTATGACCTATGGCTACACCTTC
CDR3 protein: CCAPTQGAGMTYGYTF

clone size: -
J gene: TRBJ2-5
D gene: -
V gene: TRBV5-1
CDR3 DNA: TGCGCCAGCAGCAACGGGGGTATTGTGGAGACCCAGTACTTC
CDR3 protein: CASSNGGIVETQYF

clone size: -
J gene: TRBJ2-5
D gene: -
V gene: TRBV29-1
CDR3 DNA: TGCAGCGTTGAAGGCCGGGCGGGGCTGACCAAAGCGCCCCAAGAGACCCAGTACTTC
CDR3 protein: CSVEGRAGLTKAPQETQYF

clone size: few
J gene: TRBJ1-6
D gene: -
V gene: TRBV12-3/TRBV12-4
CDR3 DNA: TGTGCCAGCAGTTTAATCCGGGGACGAGGGTCACCCCTCCACTTT
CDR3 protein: CASSLIRGRGSPLHF

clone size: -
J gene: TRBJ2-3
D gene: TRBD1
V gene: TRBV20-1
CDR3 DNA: TGCAGTGTAAGGCGGGACAGGGCTAGAGATACGCAGTATTTT
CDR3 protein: CSVRRDRARDTQYF

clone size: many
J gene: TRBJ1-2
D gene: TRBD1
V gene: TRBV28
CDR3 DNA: TGTGCCAGCAGTAAGGGACAGGCCAAGGATGGCTACACCTTC
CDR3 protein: CASSKGQAKDGYTF

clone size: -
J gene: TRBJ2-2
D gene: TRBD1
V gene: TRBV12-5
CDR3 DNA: TGTGCTAGTGGTTCGGGACAGGGGAACACCGGGGAGCTGTTTTTT
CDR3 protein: CASGSGQGNTGELFF

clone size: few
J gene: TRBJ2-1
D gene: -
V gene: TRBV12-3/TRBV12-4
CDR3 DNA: TGTGCCAGCAGTTCCCCGGGGCTAATACGAAGCTCCTACAATGAGCAGTTCTTC
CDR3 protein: CASSSPGLIRSSYNEQFF

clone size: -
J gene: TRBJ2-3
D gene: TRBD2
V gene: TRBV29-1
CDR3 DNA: TGCAGCGTTGTAGGGTCTAGCGGAGATACGCAGTATTTT
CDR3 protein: CSVVGSSGDTQYF

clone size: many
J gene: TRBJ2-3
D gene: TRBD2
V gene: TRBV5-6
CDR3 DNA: TGTGCCAGCAGCTTGCTGGAGGGAGGGAAAGATACGCAGTATTTT
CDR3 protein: CASSLLEGGKDTQYF

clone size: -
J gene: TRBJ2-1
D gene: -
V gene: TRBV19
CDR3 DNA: TGTGCCAGTAGTACCCCTCAAGGGAGTGGCTACAATGAGCAGTTCTTC
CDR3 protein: CASSTPQGSGYNEQFF

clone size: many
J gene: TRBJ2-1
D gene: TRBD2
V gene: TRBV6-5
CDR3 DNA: TGTGCCAGCAGTTTCAGCGGGAGGGCCCCCTACAATGAGCAGTTCTTC
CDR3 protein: CASSFSGRAPYNEQFF

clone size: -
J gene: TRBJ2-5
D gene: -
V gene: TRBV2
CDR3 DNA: TGTGCCAGCAGTGCAGGGGCGTCCAAATTCGAGACCCAGTACTTC
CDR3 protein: CASSAGASKFETQYF